Listed below are T cell receptor beta chains from one sample, sequenced in a study of T cell responses to AZD1222 COVID-19 vaccine. Clones were sequenced by immunoSEQ multiplex PCR, and TCRdb holds only the in-frame ones, with some missing. The profile covers 130,000 to 150,000 clones, with around 87% appearing a single time and about 1.5% taken by the ten largest. Source: peripheral blood, taken on day 0 of AZD1222 vaccination. The receptors stem from an adult in good health. CDR3s include the opening cysteine and the closing phenylalanine or tryptophan. A D gene is named only where the DNA matches it firmly. Clone size is shown for a subset of rows, as once, few, many or a class of expanded clone.

clone_size j_call v_call d_call cdr3_nt cdr3_aa
. TRBJ1-5 TRBV6-5 . TGTGCCAGCAGGGGGGACGGTAATAGCAATCAGCCCCAGCATTTT CASRGDGNSNQPQHF
. TRBJ2-7 TRBV11-2 . TGTGCCAGCAGCCCTCGCGTCCCGAGGGGCTACGAGCAGTACTTC CASSPRVPRGYEQYF
. TRBJ2-1 TRBV7-7 TRBD2 TGTGCCAGCAGCTTAGGTCCTGGGGAGGGCAATGAGCAGTTCTTC CASSLGPGEGNEQFF
once TRBJ2-2 TRBV30 . TGTGCCTGGACAGGGGAGACCGGGGAGCTGTTTTTT CAWTGETGELFF
. TRBJ2-1 TRBV27 . TGTGCCAGCAGTCTAATAGGGACATCTGAGCAGTTCTTC CASSLIGTSEQFF
once TRBJ1-3 TRBV30 . TGTGCCTGGAGTCCGGGAAACACCATATATTTT CAWSPGNTIYF
. TRBJ2-7 TRBV6-6 . TGTGCCAGCAGAGAACCGGGACACTCCCACGAGCAGTACTTC CASREPGHSHEQYF
. TRBJ2-1 TRBV14 . TGTGCCAGCAGCCAAGCAGAGGTAATATACAATGAGCAGTTCTTC CASSQAEVIYNEQFF
. TRBJ2-1 TRBV7-9 TRBD2 TGTGCCAGCAGCTCCCTAGCGGGAGGGCCTGATGAGCAGTTCTTC CASSSLAGGPDEQFF
. TRBJ2-2 TRBV11-2 TRBD1 TGTGCCAGCAGCCCAAGCCCGGGACAGACTTACACCGGGGAGCTGTTTTTT CASSPSPGQTYTGELFF
. TRBJ1-2 TRBV21-1 . TGTGCCAGCAGCTCCTCGACAGGGGGAAATAACTATGGCTACACCTTC CASSSSTGGNNYGYTF
. TRBJ2-6 TRBV9 . TGTGCCAGCAGCCCCGGACAGCACTCTGGGGCCAACGTCCTGACTTTC CASSPGQHSGANVLTF
. TRBJ1-3 TRBV7-9 . TGTGCCAGCAGCCCCTTTGGAGGTCCTGGAAACACCATATATTTT CASSPFGGPGNTIYF
. TRBJ2-3 TRBV27 . TGTGCCAGCAGTTTATCGGCTCCCCCAGATACGCAGTATTTT CASSLSAPPDTQYF
. TRBJ2-7 TRBV7-2 . TGTGCCAGCAGCCCCATCTTGGAGGGACTCGAGCAGTACTTC CASSPILEGLEQYF
. TRBJ1-2 TRBV27 . TGTGCCAGCAGTTCCGGACCCAGGAGGGACTATGGCTACACCTTC CASSSGPRRDYGYTF
. TRBJ2-5 TRBV24-1 TRBD1 TGTGCCACCAGTGACCGGAAGGGACAGGGCAAAGAGACCCAGTACTTC CATSDRKGQGKETQYF
. TRBJ2-7 TRBV4-2 . TGTGCCAGCAGCCAAGAATCTCGGAACACCTACGAGCAGTACTTC CASSQESRNTYEQYF
. TRBJ1-1 TRBV11-3 . TGTGCCAGCAGCTCCGGACACTGGAACACTGAAGCTTTCTTT CASSSGHWNTEAFF
. TRBJ1-1 TRBV9 . TGTGCCAGCGGCTCAGCGGGGGGCGAAGCTTTCTTT CASGSAGGEAFF
. TRBJ2-2 TRBV28 TRBD1 TGTGCCAGCAGAAGACAGGGGAACACCGGGGAGCTGTTTTTT CASRRQGNTGELFF
. TRBJ1-2 TRBV7-9 . TGTGCCAGCAGCTTAGAGGCCAGAAGACACTATGGCTACACCTTC CASSLEARRHYGYTF
. TRBJ2-2 TRBV5-1 TRBD1 TGCGCCAGCAGCTCACAGGGGACCGGGGAGCTGTTTTTT CASSSQGTGELFF
. TRBJ2-7 TRBV7-8 . TGTGCCAGCAGCTCGCGTACCCCCGAGGAGCAGTACTTC CASSSRTPEEQYF
. TRBJ2-6 TRBV28 . TGTGCCAGCAGTCCTGATAGCTCTGGGGCCAACGTCCTGACTTTC CASSPDSSGANVLTF
. TRBJ1-5 TRBV9 TRBD1 TGTGCCAGCAGCGTAGGGACAGGGGTTGGTCAGCCCCAGCATTTT CASSVGTGVGQPQHF
. TRBJ2-7 TRBV9 TRBD2 TGTGCCAGCAGCGTAGGACTAGCGGGAGCAGGGGAGCAGTACTTC CASSVGLAGAGEQYF
. TRBJ1-1 TRBV28 TRBD1 TGTGCATCACAGGGGGCCTCTGAAGCTTTCTTT CASQGASEAFF
. TRBJ2-3 TRBV28 . TGTGCCAGCAGCAAGCTAAGGAACACAGGAGATACGCAGTATTTT CASSKLRNTGDTQYF
. TRBJ2-1 TRBV5-8 . TGTGCCAGCAGCTTTATTTCCGGGACTCTTGAGCAGTTCTTC CASSFISGTLEQFF
. TRBJ2-3 TRBV7-9 TRBD2 TGTGCCAGCAGCTTATACAGCGGGGGGGCAGATACGCAGTATTTT CASSLYSGGADTQYF
once TRBJ2-2 TRBV28 TRBD1 TGTGCCAGCAGAACAGGGGTCGACACCGGGGAGCTGTTTTTT CASRTGVDTGELFF
. TRBJ2-1 TRBV7-9 TRBD2 TGTGCCAGCAGCTTACCTAGCGGGGGGCCTTGGCAGTTCTTC CASSLPSGGPWQFF
once TRBJ2-1 TRBV5-1 . TGCGCCAGCAGCTTGGACGATTACAATGAGCAGTTCTTC CASSLDDYNEQFF
. TRBJ1-2 TRBV18 . TGTGCCAGCTCACAAGGCGGGGCCTATGGCTACACCTTC CASSQGGAYGYTF
. TRBJ1-2 TRBV6-2/TRBV6-3 . TGTGCCAGCAGTTCAATTCGACTCGCCGATGGCTACACCTTC CASSSIRLADGYTF
. TRBJ2-7 TRBV2 . TGTGCCAGCAGTGTAGACAGTCGGCTGTACTTC CASSVDSRLYF
. TRBJ2-3 TRBV5-1 TRBD2 TGCGCCAGCAGCTTGCCGTCTCTAGCGGGAGGAGATACGCAGTATTTT CASSLPSLAGGDTQYF
. TRBJ2-2 TRBV10-1 . TGCGCCAGCAGTGAGAGTGGCGTCCCCGGGGAGCTGTTTTTT CASSESGVPGELFF
. TRBJ1-2 TRBV4-1 . TGCGCCAGCAGCCAAGTCGGAACAGATGGCTACACCTTC CASSQVGTDGYTF
. TRBJ2-7 TRBV30 . TGTGCCTGGAGTTCAGGAGTTGCCTACGAGCAGTACTTC CAWSSGVAYEQYF
once TRBJ2-7 TRBV27 . TGTGCCAGCAGTCCGACCACGGGACTTAAGGAGGTATCCTACGAGCAGTACTTC CASSPTTGLKEVSYEQYF
. TRBJ1-2 TRBV2 . TGTGCCAGCACTCGAAGGAAGGGATGGAGTTATGGCTACACCTTC CASTRRKGWSYGYTF
. TRBJ1-2 TRBV5-1 TRBD1 TGCGCCAGCACCCTTGGAGGGACAGCTGGCTATGGCTACACCTTC CASTLGGTAGYGYTF
. TRBJ1-4 TRBV7-9 . TGTGCCAGCAGCTTAGCAGGCGGGGCAACTAATGAAAAACTGTTTTTT CASSLAGGATNEKLFF
. TRBJ2-7 TRBV11-2 . TGTGCCAGCAGCCCCAACCCTGCAGTCTACGAGCAGTACTTC CASSPNPAVYEQYF
. TRBJ2-1 TRBV7-9 . TGTGCCAGCAGCCCCCCTTCCCGGAGTAATGAGCAGTTCTTC CASSPPSRSNEQFF
. TRBJ2-3 TRBV28 TRBD1 TGTGCCAGCAGCAAGGGACAGGGTGGCTCAGATACGCAGTATTTT CASSKGQGGSDTQYF
. TRBJ2-1 TRBV9 TRBD1 TGTGCCAGTAGGGGGCAGGGGAGCCCCTACAATGAGCAGTTCTTC CASRGQGSPYNEQFF
. TRBJ2-2 TRBV15 . TGTGCCACCAGCAGAGATCGCGATTGGTCCACCGGGGAGCTGTTTTTT CATSRDRDWSTGELFF
once TRBJ2-3 TRBV28 . TGTGCCAGCAGCTTAGGGGGGGGGAGGACAGATACGCAGTATTTT CASSLGGGRTDTQYF
. TRBJ2-5 TRBV7-2 TRBD2 TGTGCCAGCAGCTTAGATCTAGCGGGAGGGTGGGCAGAGACCCAGTACTTC CASSLDLAGGWAETQYF
once TRBJ2-7 TRBV9 . TGTGCCAGCAGCGCCTCTTGCTCCTACGAGCAGTACTTC CASSASCSYEQYF
. TRBJ1-5 TRBV27 . TGTGCCAGCAGTTTGGGCGTTACAAATCAGCCCCAGCATTTT CASSLGVTNQPQHF
. TRBJ2-1 TRBV6-5 TRBD1 TGTGCCAGCACCTTCGACAGGGCCTCCTACAATGAGCAGTTCTTC CASTFDRASYNEQFF
. TRBJ2-2 TRBV19 . TGTGCCAGTAGTATAGCAGGGGCTGACGGGGAGCTGTTTTTT CASSIAGADGELFF
. TRBJ1-4 TRBV7-9 . TGTGCCAGCACCCTGGGGGGGAGATTGAGAGAAAAACTGTTTTTT CASTLGGRLREKLFF
. TRBJ1-1 TRBV7-9 TRBD1 TGTGCCAGCAGCTTACTCGGACAGGGGATGGGCACTGAAGCTTTCTTT CASSLLGQGMGTEAFF
. TRBJ2-3 TRBV10-2 TRBD2 TGCGCCAGCAGGGGGGGACTAGCGGGAGCAGATACGCAGTATTTT CASRGGLAGADTQYF